This TCR beta chain originates from a study of T cell repertoires in cytomegalovirus infection. Study-wide background: It can be stated that public TCR beta signatures indicated CMV infection as well as a matching HLA type. Study-wide results and caveats: In two of eight donors, the top clonotype was HLA-C-restricted CMV-specific. Identification of carriers of CMV plus the relevant HLA was achieved through cumulative public TCR beta family frequency.

This clonotype showed up just a few times. Antigen specificity is unknown. Using its own MiXCR run on the reads, TCRdb lists one record per CDR3 protein. The sample lists 490,000 or so distinct CDR3 sequences; around 11% were seen once. The sample consisted of PBMCs. This clonotype was obtained from a human donor in good health (CMV status not recorded). Some clones in this sample may be carry-over from other donors' samples.

The CDR3: CASSLMTEGKTQYF. CDR3 in DNA: TGTGCCAGCAGCCTGATGACTGAAGGCAAGACCCAGTACTTC. V is TRBV27 and J is TRBJ2-5; D remains unclear. V was clipped by 6 bases and J by 6 bases, with 17 bases between them. Germline-derived CDR1 and CDR2 are MNHEY and SMNVEV (reference sequence). The CDR3 length is 14 residues.